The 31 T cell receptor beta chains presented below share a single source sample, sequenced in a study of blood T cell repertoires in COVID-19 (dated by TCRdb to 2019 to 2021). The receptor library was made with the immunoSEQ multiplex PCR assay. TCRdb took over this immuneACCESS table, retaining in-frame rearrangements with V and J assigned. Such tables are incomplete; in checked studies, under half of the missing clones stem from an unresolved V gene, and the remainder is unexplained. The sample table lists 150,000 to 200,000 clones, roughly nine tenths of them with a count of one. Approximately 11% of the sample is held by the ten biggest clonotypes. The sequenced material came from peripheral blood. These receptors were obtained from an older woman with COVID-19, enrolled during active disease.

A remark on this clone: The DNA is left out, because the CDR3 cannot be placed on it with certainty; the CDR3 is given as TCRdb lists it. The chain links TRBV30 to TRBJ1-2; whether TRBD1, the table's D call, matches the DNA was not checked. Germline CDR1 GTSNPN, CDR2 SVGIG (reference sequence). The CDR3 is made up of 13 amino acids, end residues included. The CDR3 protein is CAWSVGSGAAHTF.

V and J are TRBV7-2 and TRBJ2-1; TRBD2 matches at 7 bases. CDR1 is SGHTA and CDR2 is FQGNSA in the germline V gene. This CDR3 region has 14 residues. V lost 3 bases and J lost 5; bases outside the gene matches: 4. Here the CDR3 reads CASSFGRTNNEQFF. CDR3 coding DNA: TGTGCCAGCAGCTTCGGGAGGACCAACAATGAGCAGTTCTTC.

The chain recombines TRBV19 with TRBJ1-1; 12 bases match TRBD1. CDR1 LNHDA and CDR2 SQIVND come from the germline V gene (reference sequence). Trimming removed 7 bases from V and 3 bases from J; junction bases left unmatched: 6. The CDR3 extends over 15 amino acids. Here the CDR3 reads CASNPGQGAYTEAFF. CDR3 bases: TGTGCCAGTAACCCGGGACAGGGGGCTTACACTGAAGCTTTCTTT.

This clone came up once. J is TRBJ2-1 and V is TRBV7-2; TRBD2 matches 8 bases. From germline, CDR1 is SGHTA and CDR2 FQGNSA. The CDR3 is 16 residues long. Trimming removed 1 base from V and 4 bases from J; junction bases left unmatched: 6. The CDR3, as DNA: TGTGCCAGCAGCTTAGTTCCCAGCGGGGGTTACAATGAGCAGTTCTTC. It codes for CASSLVPSGGYNEQFF.

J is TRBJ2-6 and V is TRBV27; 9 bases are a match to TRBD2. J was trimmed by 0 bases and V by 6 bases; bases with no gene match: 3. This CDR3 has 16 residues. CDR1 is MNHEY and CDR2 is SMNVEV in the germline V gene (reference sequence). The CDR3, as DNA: TGTGCCAGCAGCAGGACTAGCGTCTCTGGGGCCAACGTCCTGACTTTC. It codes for CASSRTSVSGANVLTF.

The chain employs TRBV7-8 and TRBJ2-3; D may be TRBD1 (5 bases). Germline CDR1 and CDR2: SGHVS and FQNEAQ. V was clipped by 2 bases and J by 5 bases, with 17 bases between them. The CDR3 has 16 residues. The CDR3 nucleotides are TGTGCCAGCAGCTTATACGAGTTTAGGGGTATAGATACGCAGTATTTT. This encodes CASSLYEFRGIDTQYF.

The CDR3 DNA reads TGTGCCAGCAGTTACTCTCTCGGCCAGCGGGGCGAAAAACTGTTTTTT. It codes for CASSYSLGQRGEKLFF. V and J are TRBV6-2 or TRBV6-3 and TRBJ1-4, with D perhaps matching TRBD1 (5 bases). The CDR3 is made up of 16 amino acids. V lost 0 bases and J lost 8, with 16 bases in between. Germline CDR1 is MNHEY and CDR2 is SVGEGT.

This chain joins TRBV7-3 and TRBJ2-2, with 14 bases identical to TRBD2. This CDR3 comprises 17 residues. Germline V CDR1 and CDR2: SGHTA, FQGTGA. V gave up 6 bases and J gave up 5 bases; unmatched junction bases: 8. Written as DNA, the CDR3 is TGTGCCAGCAGACCTGGGACTAGCGGGAGTCTGACCGGGGAGCTGTTTTTT. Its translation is CASRPGTSGSLTGELFF.

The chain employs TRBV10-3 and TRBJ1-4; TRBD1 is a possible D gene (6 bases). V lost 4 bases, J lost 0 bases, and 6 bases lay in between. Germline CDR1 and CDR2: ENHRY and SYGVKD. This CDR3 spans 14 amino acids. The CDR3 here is CAISAGATNEKLFF. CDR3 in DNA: TGTGCCATCAGTGCAGGGGCAACTAATGAAAAACTGTTTTTT.

The CDR3 region is CASSLNLAGGYEQYF. The CDR3 DNA reads as TGCGCCAGCAGCTTGAACCTAGCGGGAGGGTACGAGCAGTACTTC. The chain is built from TRBV5-1 and TRBJ2-7; the match to TRBD2 covers 12 bases. The V and J ends lost 1 base and 4 bases, in that order; junction bases with no gene match: 3. This CDR3 spans 15 amino acids. The V gene's germline CDR1 is SGHRS and CDR2 YFSETQ.

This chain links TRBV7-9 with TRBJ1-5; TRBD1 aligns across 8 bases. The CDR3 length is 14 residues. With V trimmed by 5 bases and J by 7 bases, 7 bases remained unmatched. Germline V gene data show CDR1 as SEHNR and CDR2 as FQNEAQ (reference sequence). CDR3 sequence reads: CASSTQGAWQPQHF. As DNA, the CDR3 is TGTGCCAGCAGCACTCAGGGGGCTTGGCAGCCCCAGCATTTT.

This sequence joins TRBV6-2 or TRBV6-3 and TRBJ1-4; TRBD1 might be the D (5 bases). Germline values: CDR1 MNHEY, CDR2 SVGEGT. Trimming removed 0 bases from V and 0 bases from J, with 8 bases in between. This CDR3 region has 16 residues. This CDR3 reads CASSYSPDTTNEKLFF. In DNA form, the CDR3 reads TGTGCCAGCAGTTACTCGCCGGACACAACTAATGAAAAACTGTTTTTT.

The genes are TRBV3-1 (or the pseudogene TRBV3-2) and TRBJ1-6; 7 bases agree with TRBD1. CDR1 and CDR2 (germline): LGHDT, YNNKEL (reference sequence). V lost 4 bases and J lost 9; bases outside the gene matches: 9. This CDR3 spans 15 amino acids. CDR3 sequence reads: CASSPIGQGGSPLHF. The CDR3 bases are TGTGCCAGCAGCCCCATCGGGCAGGGGGGTTCACCCCTCCACTTT.

The CDR3 region has the DNA TGTGCCAGTAGTAAGGTCAGGGGGAACACCCGGGTTGGCTACGAGCAGTACTTC. This codes for CASSKVRGNTRVGYEQYF. The J gene is TRBJ2-7, the V gene TRBV19, with TRBD1 identical over 7 bases. Germline V gene lookup returns CDR1 LNHDA and CDR2 SQIVND (reference sequence). This CDR3 is built from 18 residues. V lost 4 bases to trimming and J lost 3 bases; unmatched junction nucleotides: 18.

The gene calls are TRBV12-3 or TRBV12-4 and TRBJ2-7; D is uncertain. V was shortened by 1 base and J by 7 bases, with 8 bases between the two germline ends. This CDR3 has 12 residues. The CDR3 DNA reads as TGTGCCAGCAGTTTAGGCCCCGGGGAGCAGTACTTC. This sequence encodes CASSLGPGEQYF.

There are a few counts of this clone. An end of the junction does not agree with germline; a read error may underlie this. Here the CDR3 DNA reads TGTGCCAGCAGCTCGTGGACAGGGCAGAACTCAAATATAGGTTTC. Translated, it gives CASSSWTGQNSNIGF. The V gene is TRBV7-9, the J gene TRBJ2-7, with TRBD1 matching over 8 bases. From germline, CDR1 is SEHNR and CDR2 FQNEAQ (reference sequence). The CDR3 has 15 amino acids.

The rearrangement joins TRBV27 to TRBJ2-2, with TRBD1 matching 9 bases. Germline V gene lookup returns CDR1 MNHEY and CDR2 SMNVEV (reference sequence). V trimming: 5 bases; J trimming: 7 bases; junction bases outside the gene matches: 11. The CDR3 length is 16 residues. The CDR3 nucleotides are TGTGCCAGCAGTCCCCCCCTGGGGACAGGGTACGGGGAGCTGTTTTTT. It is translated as CASSPPLGTGYGELFF.

The CDR3 loop reads CASSLGTTGGGKLFF. In nucleotides, the CDR3 is TGTGCCAGCAGCTTAGGAACGACAGGGGGAGGGAAACTGTTTTTT. The chain carries TRBV11-2 and TRBJ1-4; TRBD1 agrees at 9 bases. The CDR3 length is 15 residues. Germline-derived CDR1 and CDR2 are SGHAT and FQNNGV. V dropped 1 base and J dropped 11; count of bases not matched to a gene: 8.

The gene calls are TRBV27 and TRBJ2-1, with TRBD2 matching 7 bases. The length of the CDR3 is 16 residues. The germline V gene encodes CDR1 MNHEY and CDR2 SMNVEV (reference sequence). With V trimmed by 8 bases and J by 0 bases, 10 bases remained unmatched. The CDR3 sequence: CASGWDYTSSYNEQFF. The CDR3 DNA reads TGTGCCAGCGGGTGGGACTACACCAGCTCCTACAATGAGCAGTTCTTC.

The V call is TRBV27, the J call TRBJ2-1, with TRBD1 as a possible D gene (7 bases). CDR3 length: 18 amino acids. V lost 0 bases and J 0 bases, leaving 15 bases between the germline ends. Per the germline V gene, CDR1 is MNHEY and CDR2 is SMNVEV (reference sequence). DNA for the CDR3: TGTGCCAGCAGTTTATCGTGGCAGGGGGGAAGCTCCTACAATGAGCAGTTCTTC. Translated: CASSLSWQGGSSYNEQFF.

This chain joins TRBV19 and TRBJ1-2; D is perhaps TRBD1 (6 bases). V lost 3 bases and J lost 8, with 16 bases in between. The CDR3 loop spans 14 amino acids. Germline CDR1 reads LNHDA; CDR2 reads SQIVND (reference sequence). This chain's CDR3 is CASSMAPDSGGYTF. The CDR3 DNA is TGTGCCAGTAGTATGGCACCGGACAGTGGCGGCTACACCTTC. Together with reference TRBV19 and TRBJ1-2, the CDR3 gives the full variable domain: DGGITQSPKYLFRKEGQNVTLSCEQNLNHDAMYWYRQDPGQGLRLIYYSQIVNDFQKGDIAEGYSVSREKKESFPLTVTSAQKNPTAFYLCASSMAPDSGGYTFGSGTRLTVV.

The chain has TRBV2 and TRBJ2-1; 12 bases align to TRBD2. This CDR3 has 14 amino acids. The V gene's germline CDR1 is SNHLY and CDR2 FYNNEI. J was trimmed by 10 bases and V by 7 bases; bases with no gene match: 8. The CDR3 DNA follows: TGTGCCAGCATCCTAGCGGGAGGGCCGCGGGAGCAGTTCTTC. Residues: CASILAGGPREQFF.

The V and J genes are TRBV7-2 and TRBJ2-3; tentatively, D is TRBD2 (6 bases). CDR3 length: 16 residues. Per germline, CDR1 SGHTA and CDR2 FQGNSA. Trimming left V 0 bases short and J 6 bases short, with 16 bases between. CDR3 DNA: TGTGCCAGCAGCTTAGCGCTCGCGGGACGGGGTGATACGCAGTATTTT. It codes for CASSLALAGRGDTQYF. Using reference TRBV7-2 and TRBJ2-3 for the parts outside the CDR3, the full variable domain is GAGVSQSPSNKVTEKGKDVELRCDPISGHTALYWYRQSLGQGLEFLIYFQGNSAPDKSGLPSDRFSAERTGGSVSTLTIQRTQQEDSAVYLCASSLALAGRGDTQYFGPGTRLTVL.

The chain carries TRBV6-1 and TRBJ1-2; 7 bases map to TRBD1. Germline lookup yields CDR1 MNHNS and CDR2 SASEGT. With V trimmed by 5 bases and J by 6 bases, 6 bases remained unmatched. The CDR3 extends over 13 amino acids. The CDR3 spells CASSPTGFDGYTF. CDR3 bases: TGTGCCAGCAGTCCGACAGGGTTCGATGGCTACACCTTC.

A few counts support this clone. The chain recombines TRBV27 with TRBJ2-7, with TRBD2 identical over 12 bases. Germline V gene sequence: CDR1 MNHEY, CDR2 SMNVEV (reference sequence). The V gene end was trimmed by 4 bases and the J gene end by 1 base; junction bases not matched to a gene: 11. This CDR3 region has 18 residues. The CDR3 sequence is CASSWSPGGLAGSYEQYF. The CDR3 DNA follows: TGTGCCAGCAGTTGGTCACCCGGAGGACTAGCGGGATCCTACGAGCAGTACTTC.

CDR3 loop: CASSLGVGGYNEQFF. CDR3 nucleotides: TGTGCCAGCAGCTTGGGGGTCGGGGGCTACAATGAGCAGTTCTTC. The chain joins TRBV5-8 to TRBJ2-1; a weak D match, TRBD2 (6 bases). Trimming pared 0 bases from V and 3 bases from J, leaving 10 bases between. Germline V gives CDR1 SGHTS, CDR2 YDEGEE. The CDR3 extends over 15 amino acids.

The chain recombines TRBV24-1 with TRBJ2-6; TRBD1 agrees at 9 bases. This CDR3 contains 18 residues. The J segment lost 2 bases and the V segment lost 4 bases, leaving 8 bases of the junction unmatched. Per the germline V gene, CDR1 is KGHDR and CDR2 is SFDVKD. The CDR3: CATSDPGQGGTGANVLTF. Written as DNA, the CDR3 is TGTGCCACCAGTGACCCGGGACAGGGAGGAACTGGGGCCAACGTCCTGACTTTC.

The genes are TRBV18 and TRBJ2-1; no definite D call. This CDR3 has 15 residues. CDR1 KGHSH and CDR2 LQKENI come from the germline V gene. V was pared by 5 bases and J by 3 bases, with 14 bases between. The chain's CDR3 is CASSAVDGGYNEQFF. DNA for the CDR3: TGTGCCAGCTCAGCGGTAGATGGCGGCTACAATGAGCAGTTCTTC. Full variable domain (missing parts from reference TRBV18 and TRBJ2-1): NAGVMQNPRHLVRRRGQEARLRCSPMKGHSHVYWYRQLPEEGLKFMVYLQKENIIDESGMPKERFSAEFPKEGPSILRIQQVVRGDSAAYFCASSAVDGGYNEQFFGPGTRLTVL.

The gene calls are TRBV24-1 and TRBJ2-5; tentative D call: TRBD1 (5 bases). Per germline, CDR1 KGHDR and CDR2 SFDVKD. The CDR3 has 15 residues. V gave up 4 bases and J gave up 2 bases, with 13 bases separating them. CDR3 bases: TGTGCCACCAGTGACCCAGGACACCTACAAGAGACCCAGTACTTC. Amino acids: CATSDPGHLQETQYF.

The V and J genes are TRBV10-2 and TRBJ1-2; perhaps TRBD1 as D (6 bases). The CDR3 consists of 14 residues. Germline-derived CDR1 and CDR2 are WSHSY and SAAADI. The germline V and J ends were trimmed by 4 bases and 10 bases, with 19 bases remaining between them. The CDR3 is CASSARPGQEVYTF. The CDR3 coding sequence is TGCGCCAGCAGTGCGAGACCGGGACAAGAAGTCTACACCTTC.

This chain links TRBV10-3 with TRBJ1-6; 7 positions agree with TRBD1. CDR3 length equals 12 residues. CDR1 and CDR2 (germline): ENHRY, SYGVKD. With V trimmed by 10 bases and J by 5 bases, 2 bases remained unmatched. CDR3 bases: TGTGCCAGGGGACAGAATAATTCACCCCTCCACTTT. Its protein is CARGQNNSPLHF.